The clone carrying this TCR beta chain was found a few times. These data belong to a study of memory CD4+ T cells and cytomegalovirus serostatus. The sort gate was single viable CD3+CD4+CD8-CD45RO+ cells for memory CD4+ T cells. Positive selection with CD4 microbeads enriched total CD4+ T cells. Germline V gene data show CDR1 as SQVTM and CDR2 as ANQGSEA. V shed 0 bases, J shed 5 bases, and the junction held 6 bases outside the gene matches. This CDR3 spans 15 amino acids. Some clones are missing from TCRdb's copy, which holds only in-frame ones; the method was immunoSEQ multiplex PCR. The sample holds about 56,000 clones, about three quarters seen once.

The chain couples TRBV29-1 to TRBJ2-5, with TRBD1 identical over 10 bases. The sequence derives from an adult in good health and CMV-seropositive. The sample was memory CD4+ T cells from blood. The CDR3 here is CSVEDDRGRSETQYF. The CDR3 DNA is TGCAGCGTTGAAGATGACAGGGGGCGCTCGGAGACCCAGTACTTC.